This TCR beta chain is drawn from a study of blood T cells in healthy people across ages. Of note for this clonotype: As yet, its antigen is unknown.

A second roughly 6 to 12 cycle PCR used barcoded and J-beta primers. MiXCR was run by TCRdb on the 5' RACE reads, yielding one entry per CDR3 protein. The sample holds over 1,200,000 distinct CDR3 sequences, around 59% seen once. This CDR3 spans 15 amino acids. V shed 2 bases and J shed 5 bases, with 14 bases lying between them. The germline V gene encodes CDR1 SGHRS and CDR2 YFSETQ. Study findings and constraints: Donor CMV infection status was unknown, possibly confounding age-related changes in expanded clonotypes.

The sample consisted of blood. The chain joins TRBV5-1 to TRBJ1-5; no reliable D call. The TCR originated in a man younger than 30 in good health. The CDR3 region has the DNA TGCGCCAGCAGCTTATCGCCGGGAACGGATCAGCCCCAGCATTTT. This encodes CASSLSPGTDQPQHF.